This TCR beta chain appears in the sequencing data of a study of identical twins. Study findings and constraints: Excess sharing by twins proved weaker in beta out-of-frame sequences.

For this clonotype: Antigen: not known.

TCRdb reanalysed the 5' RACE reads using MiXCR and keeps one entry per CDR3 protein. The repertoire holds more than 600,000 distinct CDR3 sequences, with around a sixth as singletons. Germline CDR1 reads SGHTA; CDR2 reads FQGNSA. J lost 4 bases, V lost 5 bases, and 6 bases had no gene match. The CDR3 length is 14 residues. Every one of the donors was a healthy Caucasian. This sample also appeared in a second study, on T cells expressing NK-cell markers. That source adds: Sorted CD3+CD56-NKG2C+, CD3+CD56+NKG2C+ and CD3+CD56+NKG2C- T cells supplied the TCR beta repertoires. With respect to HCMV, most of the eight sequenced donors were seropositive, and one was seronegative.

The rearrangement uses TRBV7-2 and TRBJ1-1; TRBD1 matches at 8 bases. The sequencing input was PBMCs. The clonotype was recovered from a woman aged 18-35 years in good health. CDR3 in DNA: TGTGCCAGCAGCGGCCGGACAGGGAGCACTGAAGCTTTCTTT. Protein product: CASSGRTGSTEAFF.